This T cell receptor beta chain was retrieved from a study of shared clonotypes between healthy human individuals. Sequencing was performed with immunoSEQ multiplex PCR; in TCRdb, only in-frame clones are kept and a portion is missing. This sample has some 2.1 million clones, with approximately 94% found just once. The V segment lost 4 bases and the J segment 4 bases; nucleotides outside the gene matches: 2. Germline V CDR1 and CDR2: SEHNR, FQNEAQ (reference sequence). The CDR3 is made up of 14 amino acids. CD45RO-negative cells were positively selected for CCR7, leaving out terminally differentiated effector memory CD45RA+ cells.

The sequenced sample consisted of naive CD8+ T cells sorted from blood. The V gene is TRBV7-9, the J gene TRBJ2-3; 10 positions match TRBD2. The receptor's source is a man aged 18 to 29 in good health. CDR3 nucleotides: TGTGCCAGCAGCTGGACTAGCGGTTCAGATACGCAGTATTTT. This encodes CASSWTSGSDTQYF.